A selection of T cell receptor beta chains follows, all from one sample in a study of blood T cells in healthy people across ages. TCRdb ran MiXCR on the 5' RACE reads and lists one entry per CDR3 protein. Seen here are almost 550,000 distinct CDR3 sequences, more than 20% observed once, and the top ten hold 7.5% to 9%. This sample also appeared in a second study, on T cells of mothers and their children.

Sequencing used blood. These TCRs come from a boy younger than 18 in good health. Each CDR3 is given with its conserved first and last residue. The order of the fields is V gene, J gene, D gene, clone size, CDR3 protein, CDR3 DNA. A D gene is named only where the DNA matches it firmly. Size values are once, few and many counts, or a class for expanded clones, and some rows have none.

>TRBV6-5|TRBJ2-1|-|-
CASSWEAVPSGNEQFF
TGTGCCAGCAGTTGGGAAGCGGTGCCCTCCGGTAATGAGCAGTTCTTC
>TRBV9|TRBJ2-7|-|few
CASSEGDGRYYEQYF
TGTGCCAGCAGCGAGGGGGACGGAAGATACTACGAGCAGTACTTC
>TRBV6-2/TRBV6-3|TRBJ2-1|-|few
CASRDNQLPNNEQFF
TGTGCCAGCAGGGACAACCAACTGCCTAACAATGAGCAGTTCTTC
>TRBV28|TRBJ2-7|-|few
CASRRGLVQYF
TGTGCCAGCAGACGGGGCCTGGTGCAGTACTTC
>TRBV28|TRBJ1-1|TRBD1|-
CASSSSGTGNTEAFF
TGTGCCAGCAGTTCATCCGGGACAGGGAACACTGAAGCTTTCTTT
>TRBV7-2|TRBJ2-5|-|many
CASSLDRMEETQYF
TGTGCCAGCAGCCTCGACAGGATGGAAGAGACCCAGTACTTC
>TRBV6-2/TRBV6-3|TRBJ2-1|-|-
CASSLFPGLLYNEQFF
TGTGCCAGCAGCCTTTTCCCAGGACTATTATACAACGAGCAGTTCTTC
>TRBV5-1|TRBJ2-1|-|-
CASGGAGSSYNEQFF
TGCGCCAGTGGGGGGGCGGGGTCGTCCTACAATGAGCAGTTCTTC
>TRBV27|TRBJ2-1|TRBD1|-
CASSLSTGTGGNEQFF
TGTGCCAGCAGTTTATCAACCGGGACAGGGGGCAATGAGCAGTTCTTC
>TRBV28|TRBJ2-1|TRBD2|few
CASSSRTSNEQFF
TGTGCCAGCAGTTCCCGGACTAGCAATGAGCAGTTCTTC
>TRBV29-1|TRBJ2-2|-|-
CSVGAGLRTGELFF
TGCAGCGTTGGGGCAGGGTTACGTACCGGGGAGCTGTTTTTT
>TRBV5-1|TRBJ1-4|-|-
CASSLAAGNNEKLFF
TGCGCCAGCAGCTTGGCGGCAGGGAATAATGAAAAACTGTTTTTT
>TRBV4-1|TRBJ2-2|TRBD1|once
CASSFRDRVPGELFF
TGCGCCAGCAGCTTCAGGGACAGGGTTCCCGGGGAGCTGTTTTTT
>TRBV7-2|TRBJ2-7|-|once
CASSLVALQGNDQYF
TGTGCCAGCAGCTTAGTAGCGCTACAGGGTAACGACCAGTACTTC
>TRBV4-3|TRBJ2-1|-|-
CASSQDLLSGSSYNEQFF
TGCGCCAGCAGCCAAGATCTCCTTTCCGGGAGCTCCTACAATGAGCAGTTCTTC
>TRBV6-5|TRBJ1-5|-|-
CASSYLNQPQHF
TGTGCCAGCAGTTACCTGAATCAGCCCCAGCATTTT
>TRBV20-1|TRBJ2-7|-|-
CSAREGRGYEQYF
TGCAGTGCTAGAGAAGGCAGGGGCTACGAGCAGTACTTC
>TRBV7-9|TRBJ1-5|-|few
CASSLGGAYQPQHF
TGTGCCAGCAGCCTAGGTGGAGCGTATCAGCCCCAGCATTTT
>TRBV7-6|TRBJ2-3|-|-
CASSFYPPERSSTDTQYF
TGTGCCAGCAGCTTCTACCCCCCGGAGAGATCTAGCACAGATACGCAGTATTTT
>TRBV20-1|TRBJ2-1|TRBD2|-
CSARDSGRAYNEQFF
TGCAGTGCTAGAGATAGCGGGAGGGCCTACAATGAGCAGTTCTTC
>TRBV3-1|TRBJ2-7|-|-
CASSPSRNEQYF
TGTGCCAGCAGCCCCAGTAGGAACGAGCAGTACTTC
>TRBV28|TRBJ2-7|TRBD1|few
CASSFGDRAYEQYF
TGTGCCAGCAGTTTTGGGGACAGGGCCTACGAGCAGTACTTC
>TRBV12-3/TRBV12-4|TRBJ2-3|-|-
CASIPGPESDTQYF
TGTGCCAGCATTCCGGGACCAGAGAGTGATACGCAGTATTTT
>TRBV30|TRBJ2-7|-|-
CAWNPPQAKDYEQYF
TGTGCCTGGAACCCCCCGCAGGCCAAGGACTACGAGCAGTACTTC
>TRBV4-1|TRBJ2-1|-|-
CASSDLTNSYNEQFF
TGCGCCAGCAGCGATTTAACTAACTCCTACAATGAGCAGTTCTTC
>TRBV20-1|TRBJ1-6|TRBD1|-
CSARTLNRGDNSPLHF
TGCAGTGCTAGGACCCTAAACAGGGGCGATAATTCACCCCTCCACTTT
>TRBV28|TRBJ2-1|-|few
CASSLYGYNEQFF
TGTGCCAGCAGTTTGTACGGCTACAATGAGCAGTTCTTC
>TRBV20-1|TRBJ2-5|-|few
CSAKGARKTQYF
TGCAGTGCTAAGGGCGCCCGAAAGACCCAGTACTTC
>TRBV14|TRBJ2-3|-|many
CASSQAPRPVTDTQYF
TGTGCCAGCAGCCAAGCCCCCCGCCCTGTGACAGATACGCAGTATTTT
>TRBV6-2/TRBV6-3|TRBJ1-1|TRBD1|few
CASSYSEGQLNTEAFF
TGTGCCAGCAGTTACTCGGAGGGACAGCTGAACACTGAAGCTTTCTTT
>TRBV28|TRBJ2-1|-|few
CASSRQRSSYNEQFF
TGTGCCAGCAGCCGGCAGCGGAGCTCCTACAATGAGCAGTTCTTC
>TRBV7-2|TRBJ2-1|TRBD2|few
CASSLEPSGNEQFF
TGTGCCAGCAGCTTAGAACCTAGCGGCAATGAGCAGTTCTTC
>TRBV21-1|TRBJ2-5|-|-
CASSKAGSGQPQETQYF
TGTGCCAGCAGCAAAGCGGGGTCGGGACAGCCTCAAGAGACCCAGTACTTC
>TRBV14|TRBJ2-1|TRBD2|-
CASSPGLAGTPRAAFF
TGTGCCAGCAGCCCTGGACTAGCGGGGACACCAAGGGCGGCGTTCTTC
>TRBV7-9|TRBJ2-3|TRBD2|-
CASSVGSGSTDTQYF
TGTGCCAGCAGCGTGGGTAGCGGGAGCACAGATACGCAGTATTTT
>TRBV27|TRBJ1-1|-|-
CASSPQQGTNTEAFF
TGTGCCAGCAGTCCTCAACAGGGAACGAACACTGAAGCTTTCTTT
>TRBV6-5|TRBJ2-7|TRBD1|-
CASRQDRGGLLEQYF
TGTGCCAGCAGGCAGGACAGGGGAGGTTTGTTAGAGCAGTACTTC
>TRBV5-5|TRBJ1-4|TRBD1|few
CASSRTGGYEKLFF
TGTGCCAGCAGCCGGACAGGGGGTTATGAAAAACTGTTTTTT
>TRBV7-8|TRBJ2-3|-|few
CASSQGRADTQYF
TGTGCCAGCAGCCAAGGGCGCGCAGATACGCAGTATTTT
>TRBV7-2|TRBJ2-5|TRBD2|few
CASSLSGLVGETQYF
TGTGCCAGCAGCTTATCGGGACTAGTGGGAGAGACCCAGTACTTC
>TRBV6-5|TRBJ2-7|TRBD1|-
CASRQGPSYEQYF
TGTGCCAGCAGACAGGGGCCCTCCTACGAGCAGTACTTC
>TRBV20-1|TRBJ2-5|TRBD2|few
CSAREPGGPETQYF
TGCAGTGCCAGAGAACCGGGAGGGCCAGAGACCCAGTACTTC
>TRBV20-1|TRBJ2-1|TRBD2|-
CSARQGGGLTCNEQFF
TGCAGTGCTAGACAGGGCGGGGGGCTTACCTGCAATGAGCAGTTCTTC
>TRBV14|TRBJ2-7|-|few
CASSQDRDSTYEQYF
TGTGCCAGCAGCCAAGATCGGGACTCCACCTACGAGCAGTACTTC
>TRBV28|TRBJ2-2|-|-
CASSLSTGTPSGELFF
TGTGCCAGCAGTTTATCAACCGGGACGCCGTCCGGGGAGCTGTTTTTT
>TRBV6-5|TRBJ2-7|-|once
CASSYSFQAGAYEQYF
TGTGCCAGCAGTTACTCGTTTCAGGCAGGGGCCTACGAGCAGTACTTC
>TRBV20-1|TRBJ1-1|TRBD1|-
CSARANRGYWGAFF
TGCAGTGCTAGAGCGAACAGGGGGTACTGGGGAGCTTTCTTT
>TRBV5-5|TRBJ1-6|-|few
CASALQRGGSYNSPLHF
TGTGCCAGCGCCCTGCAGAGAGGGGGCTCCTATAATTCACCCCTCCACTTT
>TRBV4-3|TRBJ2-5|-|few
CASSQTFPQETQYF
TGCGCCAGCAGCCAAACGTTCCCGCAAGAGACCCAGTACTTC
>TRBV4-1|TRBJ2-1|-|-
CASSQGENYNEQFF
TGCGCCAGCAGCCAAGGGGAGAACTACAATGAGCAGTTCTTC
>TRBV4-3|TRBJ2-7|-|-
CASSQDSAYDFYEQYF
TGCGCCAGCAGCCAAGATAGCGCCTACGATTTCTACGAGCAGTACTTC